The rows below give T cell receptor beta chains drawn from one sample of a study of cytomegalovirus exposure and HLA in healthy donors. TCRdb's table, derived via immunoSEQ multiplex PCR, lists solely in-frame clones and lacks some. The sample lists about 190,000 clones, 80% to 90% seen once, with roughly 1.3% in the top ten. Material for sequencing was PBMCs. These receptors came from a man aged 30 to 45 in good health and CMV-seronegative. Both conserved end residues are part of each CDR3. The order of the fields is J gene, V gene, D gene, clone size, CDR3 protein, CDR3 DNA. The D gene is left open where the match is weak. The size field is filled for only some rows; it gives once, few, many or a size class.

>TRBJ1-1|TRBV7-9|.|once
CASSLIKGRSAEAFF
TGTGCCAGCAGCTTAATAAAGGGGCGGTCGGCTGAAGCTTTCTTT
>TRBJ1-4|TRBV11-3|.|.
CASSSKPAGRTNEKLFF
TGTGCCAGCAGCTCTAAGCCTGCGGGACGGACGAATGAAAAACTGTTTTTT
>TRBJ1-2|TRBV4-1|.|.
CASSQSASLVFYGYTF
TGCGCCAGCAGCCAATCCGCGAGCCTGGTTTTCTATGGCTACACCTTC
>TRBJ2-7|TRBV5-1|TRBD2|.
CASSLTPSGNYEQYF
TGCGCCAGCAGCTTGACGCCTAGCGGGAACTACGAGCAGTACTTC
>TRBJ1-1|TRBV19|TRBD1|.
CASSIEDRAEAFF
TGTGCCAGTAGTATAGAGGACAGGGCTGAAGCTTTCTTT
>TRBJ2-1|TRBV7-7|TRBD1|.
CASSLDRAVHNEQFF
TGTGCTAGCAGCTTAGACAGGGCCGTCCACAATGAGCAGTTCTTC
>TRBJ1-1|TRBV7-2|TRBD1|.
CASSGDRRVAFF
TGTGCCAGCAGTGGGGACAGGAGGGTGGCTTTCTTT
>TRBJ2-3|TRBV4-3|TRBD2|.
CASSQDGGGTDTQYF
TGCGCCAGCAGCCAAGACGGGGGGGGCACAGATACGCAGTATTTT
>TRBJ1-1|TRBV5-1|.|.
CASSLGSDTEAFF
TGCGCCAGCAGCTTGGGGTCAGACACTGAAGCTTTCTTT
>TRBJ2-3|TRBV4-1|TRBD1|.
CASSHRGPDTQYF
TGCGCCAGCAGCCACAGGGGGCCAGATACGCAGTATTTT